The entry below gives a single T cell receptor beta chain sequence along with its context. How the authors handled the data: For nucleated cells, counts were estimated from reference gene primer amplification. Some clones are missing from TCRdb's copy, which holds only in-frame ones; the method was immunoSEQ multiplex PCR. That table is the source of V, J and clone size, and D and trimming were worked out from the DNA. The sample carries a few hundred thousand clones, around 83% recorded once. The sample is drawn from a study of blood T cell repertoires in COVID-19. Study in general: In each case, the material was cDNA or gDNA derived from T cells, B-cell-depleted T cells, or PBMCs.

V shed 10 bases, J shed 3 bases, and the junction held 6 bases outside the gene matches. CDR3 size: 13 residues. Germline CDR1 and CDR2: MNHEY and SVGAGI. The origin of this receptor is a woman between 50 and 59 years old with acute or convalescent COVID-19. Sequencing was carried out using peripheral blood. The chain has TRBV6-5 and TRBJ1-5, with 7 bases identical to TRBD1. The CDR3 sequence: CATQGPLNQPQHF. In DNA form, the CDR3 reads TGTGCCACACAGGGGCCCCTCAATCAGCCCCAGCATTTT.